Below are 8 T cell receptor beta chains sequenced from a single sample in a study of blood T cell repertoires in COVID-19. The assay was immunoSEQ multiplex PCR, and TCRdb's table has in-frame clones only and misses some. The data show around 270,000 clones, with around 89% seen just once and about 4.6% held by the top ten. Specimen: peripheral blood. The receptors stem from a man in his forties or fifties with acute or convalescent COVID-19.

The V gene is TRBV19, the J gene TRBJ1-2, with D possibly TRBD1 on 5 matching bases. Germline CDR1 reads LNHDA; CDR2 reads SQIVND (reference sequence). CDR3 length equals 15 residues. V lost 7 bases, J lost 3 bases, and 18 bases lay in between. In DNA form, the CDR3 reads TGTGCCAGTACCCCTTTCCGGGGGTTTGACTATGGCTACACCTTC. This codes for CASTPFRGFDYGYTF. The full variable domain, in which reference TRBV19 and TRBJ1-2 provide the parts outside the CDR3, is DGGITQSPKYLFRKEGQNVTLSCEQNLNHDAMYWYRQDPGQGLRLIYYSQIVNDFQKGDIAEGYSVSREKKESFPLTVTSAQKNPTAFYLCASTPFRGFDYGYTFGSGTRLTVV.

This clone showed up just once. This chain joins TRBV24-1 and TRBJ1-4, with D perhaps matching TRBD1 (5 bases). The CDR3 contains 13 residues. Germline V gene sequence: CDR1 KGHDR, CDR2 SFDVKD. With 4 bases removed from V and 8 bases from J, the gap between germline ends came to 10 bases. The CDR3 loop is CATSEGREEKLFF. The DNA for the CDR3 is TGTGCCACCAGTGAGGGGCGGGAGGAAAAACTGTTTTTT.

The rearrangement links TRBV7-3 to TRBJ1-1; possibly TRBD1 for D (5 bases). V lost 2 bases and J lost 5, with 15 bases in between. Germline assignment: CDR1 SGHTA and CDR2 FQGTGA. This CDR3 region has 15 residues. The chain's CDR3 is CASSLSGVLETEAFF. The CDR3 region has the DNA TGTGCCAGCAGCTTATCGGGGGTGCTTGAGACTGAAGCTTTCTTT.

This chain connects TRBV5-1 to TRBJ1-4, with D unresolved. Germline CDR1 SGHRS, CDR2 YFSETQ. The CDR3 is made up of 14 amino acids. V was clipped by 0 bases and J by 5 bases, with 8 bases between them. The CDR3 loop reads CASSLASLNEKLFF. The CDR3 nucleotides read TGCGCCAGCAGCTTGGCCAGTTTAAATGAAAAACTGTTTTTT.

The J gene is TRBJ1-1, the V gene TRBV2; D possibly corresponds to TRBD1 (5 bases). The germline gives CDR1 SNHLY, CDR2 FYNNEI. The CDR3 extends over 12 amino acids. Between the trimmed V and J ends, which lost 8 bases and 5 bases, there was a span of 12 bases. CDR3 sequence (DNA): TGTGCCAGCGAGAAGGGGAATACTGAAGCTTTCTTT. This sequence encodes CASEKGNTEAFF. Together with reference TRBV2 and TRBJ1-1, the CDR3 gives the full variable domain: EPEVTQTPSHQVTQMGQEVILRCVPISNHLYFYWYRQILGQKVEFLVSFYNNEISEKSEIFDDQFSVERPDGSNFTLKIRSTKLEDSAMYFCASEKGNTEAFFGQGTRLTVV.

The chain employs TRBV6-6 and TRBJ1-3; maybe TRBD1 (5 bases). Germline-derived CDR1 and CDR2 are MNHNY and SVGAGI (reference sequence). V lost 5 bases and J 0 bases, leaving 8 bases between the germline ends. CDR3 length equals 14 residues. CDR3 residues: CASSGGFSGNTIYF. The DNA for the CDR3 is TGTGCCAGCAGTGGGGGGTTCTCTGGAAACACCATATATTTT.

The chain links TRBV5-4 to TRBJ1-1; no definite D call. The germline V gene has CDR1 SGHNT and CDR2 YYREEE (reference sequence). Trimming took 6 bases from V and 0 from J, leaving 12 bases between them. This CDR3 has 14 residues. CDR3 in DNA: TGTGCCAGCAAAGATTCCCAGATGAACACTGAAGCTTTCTTT. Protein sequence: CASKDSQMNTEAFF.

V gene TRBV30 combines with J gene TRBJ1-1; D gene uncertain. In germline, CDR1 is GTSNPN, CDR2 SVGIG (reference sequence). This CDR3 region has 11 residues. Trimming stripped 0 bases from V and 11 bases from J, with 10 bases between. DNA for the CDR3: TGTGCCTGGAGTGTATATGATGAGGCTTTCTTT. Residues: CAWSVYDEAFF.